The clone carrying this TCR beta chain was recorded a few times. As yet, its antigen is unknown. Sequencing used immunoSEQ multiplex PCR; TCRdb keeps in-frame clones, though not all of them. This sample has about 180,000 clones, with about 90% found just once. The germline V gene encodes CDR1 SEHNR and CDR2 FQNEAQ (reference sequence). V lost 9 bases, J lost 3 bases, and 7 bases stayed unmatched. This CDR3 spans 14 amino acids. The sample originates from a study of T cell responses to AZD1222 COVID-19 vaccine. Overall study results and limits: The donors showed a predominance of white British ancestry and of females, with possible underestimation of clonal diversity. Nearly half of spike-specific TCRs reportedly go after variant regions that carry no mutations.

V gene TRBV7-9 combines with J gene TRBJ2-1; 8 nucleotides line up with TRBD2. The sequenced sample was peripheral blood, obtained 28 days after the second dose of the MenACWY control vaccine. The sequence came from an adult who received the MenACWY meningococcal vaccine as a control. CDR3 coding DNA: TGTGCCAGTCAGGTGGCGGGAGGCTACAATGAGCAGTTCTTC. Translation gives CASQVAGGYNEQFF.